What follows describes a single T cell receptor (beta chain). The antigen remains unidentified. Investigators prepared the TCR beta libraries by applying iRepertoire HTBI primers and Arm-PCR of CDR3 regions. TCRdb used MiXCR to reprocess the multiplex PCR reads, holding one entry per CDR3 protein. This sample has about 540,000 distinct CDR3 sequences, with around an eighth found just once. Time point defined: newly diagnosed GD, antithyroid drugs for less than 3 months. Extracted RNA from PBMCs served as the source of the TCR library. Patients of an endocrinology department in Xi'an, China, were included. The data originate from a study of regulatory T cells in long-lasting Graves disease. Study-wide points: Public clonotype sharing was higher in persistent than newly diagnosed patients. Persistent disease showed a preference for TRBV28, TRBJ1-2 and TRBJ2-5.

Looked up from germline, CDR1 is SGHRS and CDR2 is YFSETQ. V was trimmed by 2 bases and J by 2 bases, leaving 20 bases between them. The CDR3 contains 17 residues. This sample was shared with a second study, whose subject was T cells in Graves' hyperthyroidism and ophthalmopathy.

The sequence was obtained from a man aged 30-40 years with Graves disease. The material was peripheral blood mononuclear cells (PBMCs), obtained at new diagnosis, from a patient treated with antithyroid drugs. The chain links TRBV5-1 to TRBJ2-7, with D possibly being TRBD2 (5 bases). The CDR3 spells CASSFTLWAGPPYEQYF. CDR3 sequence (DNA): TGCGCCAGCAGCTTTACCCTATGGGCGGGCCCCCCCTACGAGCAGTACTTC.